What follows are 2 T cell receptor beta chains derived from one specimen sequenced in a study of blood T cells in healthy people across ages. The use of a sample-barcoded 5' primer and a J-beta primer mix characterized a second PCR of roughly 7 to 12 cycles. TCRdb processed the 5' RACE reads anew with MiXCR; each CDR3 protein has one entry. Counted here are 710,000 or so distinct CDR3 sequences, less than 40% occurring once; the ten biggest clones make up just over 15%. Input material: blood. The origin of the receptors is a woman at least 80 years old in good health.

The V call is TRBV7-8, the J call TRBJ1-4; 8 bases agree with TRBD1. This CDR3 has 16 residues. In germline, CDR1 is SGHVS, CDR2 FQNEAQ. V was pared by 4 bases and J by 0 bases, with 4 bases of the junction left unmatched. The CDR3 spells CASSSTGQATNEKLFF. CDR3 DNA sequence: TGTGCCAGCAGCTCGACGGGACAGGCAACTAATGAAAAACTGTTTTTT. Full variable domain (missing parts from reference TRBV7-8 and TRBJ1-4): GAGVSQSPRYKVAKRGQDVALRCDPISGHVSLFWYQQALGQGPEFLTYFQNEAQLDKSGLPSDRFFAERPEGSVSTLKIQRTQQEDSAVYLCASSSTGQATNEKLFFGSGTQLSVL.

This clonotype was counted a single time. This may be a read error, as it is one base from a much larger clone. CDR3 sequence reads: CATTGGLGNEQYF. In DNA, the CDR3 is TGTGCCACCACGGGCGGGTTGGGCAATGAGCAGTACTTC. This chain uses TRBV24-1 with TRBJ2-7; D is possibly TRBD2 (5 bases). The ends were cut back, 8 bases at V and 7 bases at J, with 17 bases in the middle. This CDR3 contains 13 residues. The germline V gene has CDR1 KGHDR and CDR2 SFDVKD.